Here is one T cell receptor (beta chain) with its context. What it binds is unknown. Trimming removed 3 bases at V and 7 bases at J, with 13 bases between. The CDR3 is made up of 14 amino acids. Germline assignment: CDR1 MNHEY and CDR2 SVGAGI. These data originate in a study of blood T cells in healthy people across ages. Overall study findings and caveats: The recorded TCR beta diversity per million T cells decreased in a roughly linear manner with age. The study lacked donor CMV status, which possibly confounded expanded clonotype changes.

A second PCR of about 7 to 11 cycles used a sample-barcoded 5' primer and a J-beta primer mix. Each of the cDNA molecules was tagged by a template-switch adaptor with 12 random nucleotides. Every sample gave at least 3 million paired-end reads containing CDR3. In TCRdb, the 5' RACE reads were re-called with MiXCR into one record per CDR3 protein. This table holds about 830,000 distinct CDR3 sequences, approximately 67% found once. This chain links TRBV6-5 with TRBJ2-1; D remains ambiguous. Material: blood. The TCR was taken from a young man in good health. The CDR3 here is CASSYKGSWNEQFF. CDR3 in DNA: TGTGCCAGCAGTTATAAGGGCTCGTGGAATGAGCAGTTCTTC.